This T cell receptor (beta chain) is from a study of blood T cell repertoires in COVID-19. Across the study: T cells, B-cell-depleted T cells, or PBMCs provided the cDNA or gDNA that served as material.

There are 12 residues in the CDR3. Trimming pared 7 bases from V and 2 bases from J, leaving 9 bases between. Germline V CDR1 and CDR2: MGHDK, SYGVNS. Clones were sequenced by immunoSEQ multiplex PCR, and TCRdb holds only the in-frame ones, with some missing. The data hold 300,000 to 400,000 clones, with around nine tenths observed a single time. Living in under 30 US areas, the participants were between roughly 18 and 90 years of age. Material for sequencing was PBMCs or T cells enriched from blood (not recorded which). The chain combines TRBV25-1 with TRBJ2-7; D is unclear. The source of this sequence is a man aged 60 to 75 who had recovered from COVID-19. CDR3 nucleotide sequence: TGTGCCAGCAAGAGAGACACCTACGAGCAGTACTTC. It codes for CASKRDTYEQYF.